This T cell receptor beta chain was sequenced during a study of cytomegalovirus exposure and HLA in healthy donors. Study outcomes and limitations: Some V segments, including TRBV6-2 and TRBV6-3, were excluded as indistinguishable. In vitro experiments confirmed that three CMV-associated chains were specific for CMV antigens. Later genetic work tied a missense DCLRE1C variant to beta-chain V and J trimming.

The primer mix had 60 Vbeta and 13 Jbeta primers. Per the original methods: In a later analysis, of some 80 million unique beta chains, around 9.9 million appeared in at least two donors. Sequencing was performed with immunoSEQ multiplex PCR; in TCRdb, only in-frame clones are kept and a portion is missing. V and J calls and clone size are as listed in that table; D and trimming were resolved from the DNA. Its table lists 45,000 to 65,000 clones. The germline gives CDR1 SGHRS, CDR2 YFSETQ. The trim removed 4 bases at V and 2 bases at J, leaving 5 bases unmatched. The CDR3 contains 16 residues. A remark on this clone: Its antigen is unidentified.

This sequence joins TRBV5-1 and TRBJ2-1; 11 bases fit TRBD1. Material for sequencing was PBMCs. This TCR was recovered from a man aged 18-30 years in good health and CMV-seropositive. Here the CDR3 DNA reads TGCGCCAGCAGCCCCGGGACAGGGGGGCCCTACAATGAGCAGTTCTTC. It specifies CASSPGTGGPYNEQFF.